The 9 T cell receptor beta chains reported below all come from one sample, sequenced in a study of cytomegalovirus exposure and HLA in healthy donors. The PCR had 60 Vbeta and 13 Jbeta primers. Assay used: immunoSEQ multiplex PCR; TCRdb lists only in-frame clones, some missing. The sample lists some 120,000 clones; about four fifths were seen once. The specimen sequenced was PBMCs. Receptors were obtained from a male donor in good health and CMV-seropositive.

This sequence joins TRBV6-1 and TRBJ2-5, with 9 bases aligning to TRBD2. The CDR3 has 16 amino acids. Germline trimming cut 4 bases from V and 0 bases from J; bases unmatched to any gene: 6. The germline V gene has CDR1 MNHNS and CDR2 SASEGT. The CDR3 loop is CASSGGGALYQETQYF. As DNA, the CDR3 is TGTGCCAGCAGTGGCGGGGGGGCACTTTACCAAGAGACCCAGTACTTC.

The rearrangement joins TRBV25-1 to TRBJ2-7; 11 positions agree with TRBD2. Germline loops: CDR1 MGHDK, CDR2 SYGVNS. This CDR3 is built from 13 residues. Trimming at V came to 9 bases and at J to 6 bases, leaving 7 bases not matched to a gene. Here the CDR3 reads CASCSTSGVEQYF. The CDR3 DNA reads as TGTGCCAGTTGCTCGACTAGCGGGGTCGAGCAGTACTTC.

This clone was picked up a small number of times. The J gene is TRBJ2-3, the V gene TRBV28, with 10 bases aligning to TRBD2. The CDR3 has 16 residues. J lost 4 bases, V lost 4 bases, and 8 bases had no gene match. From germline, CDR1 is MDHEN and CDR2 SYDVKM. As DNA, the CDR3 is TGTGCCAGCAGTTCCCTCTTAGCGGGAGGAGCAGATACGCAGTATTTT. Amino acids: CASSSLLAGGADTQYF.

The rearrangement joins TRBV6-5 to TRBJ2-5, with D perhaps matching TRBD2 (5 bases). V was trimmed by 5 bases and J by 2 bases, leaving 9 bases between them. CDR3 length equals 13 residues. Germline loops: CDR1 MNHEY, CDR2 SVGAGI. The CDR3 DNA follows: TGTGCCAGCAGTAAGCGGCGTCAAGAGACCCAGTACTTC. This sequence encodes CASSKRRQETQYF.

The chain has TRBV30 and TRBJ2-7; 9 nucleotides match TRBD1. The CDR3 runs to 12 residues. Trimming took 5 bases from V and 5 from J; bases not matched to a gene: 4. The germline gives CDR1 GTSNPN, CDR2 SVGIG (reference sequence). CDR3 in DNA: TGTGCCTGGGGGGACAGGGCCCACGAGCAGTACTTC. Encoded protein: CAWGDRAHEQYF.

The gene calls are TRBV5-4 and TRBJ1-6, with no clear D. The CDR3 runs to 16 residues. The V end lost 2 bases, the J end lost 0 bases, and 9 bases lay between the germline ends. Per germline, CDR1 SGHNT and CDR2 YYREEE (reference sequence). The CDR3: CASSFGAASYNSPLHF. The CDR3 bases are TGTGCCAGCAGCTTTGGAGCGGCCTCCTATAATTCACCCCTCCACTTT.

This chain joins TRBV7-6 and TRBJ2-1; 9 positions agree with TRBD2. CDR1 SGHVS and CDR2 FNYEAQ come from the germline V gene. The CDR3 has 13 residues. Losses at the gene ends were 4 bases for V and 5 bases for J; bases not matched to a gene: 0. For the CDR3, the DNA is TGTGCCAGCAGCTGGACTAGCGACAATGAGCAGTTCTTC. It is translated as CASSWTSDNEQFF.

On this clone itself: Distinct nucleotide sequences in the sample also encode this CDR3. V and J are TRBV7-3 and TRBJ2-1; 7 bases fit TRBD2. Germline CDR1 SGHTA, CDR2 FQGTGA. Trimming cost V 3 bases and J 7 bases; bases outside gene matches: 3. This CDR3 has 13 residues. The CDR3 sequence: CASSLGGGNEQFF. DNA of the CDR3: TGTGCCAGCAGCTTGGGCGGGGGTAATGAGCAGTTCTTC.

This rearrangement joins TRBV19 to TRBJ1-2; D not certain. Trimming pared 6 bases from V and 0 bases from J, leaving 14 bases between. This CDR3 contains 15 residues. From germline, CDR1 is LNHDA and CDR2 SQIVND (reference sequence). CDR3 amino acids: CASRFRDSANYGYTF. CDR3 bases: TGTGCCAGTAGATTCCGGGATTCAGCTAACTATGGCTACACCTTC.